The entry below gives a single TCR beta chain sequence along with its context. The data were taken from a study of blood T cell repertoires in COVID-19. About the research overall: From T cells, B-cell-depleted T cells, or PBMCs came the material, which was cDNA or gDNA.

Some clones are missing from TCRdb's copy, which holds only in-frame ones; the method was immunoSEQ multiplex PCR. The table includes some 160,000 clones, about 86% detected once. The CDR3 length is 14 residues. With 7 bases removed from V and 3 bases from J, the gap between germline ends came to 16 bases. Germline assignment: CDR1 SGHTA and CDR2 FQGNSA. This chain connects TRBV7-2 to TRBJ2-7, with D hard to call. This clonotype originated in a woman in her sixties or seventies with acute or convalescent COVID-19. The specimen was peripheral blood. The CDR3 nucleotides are TGTGCCAGCACCTTGGGCCCGACGGACTACGAGCAGTACTTC. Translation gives CASTLGPTDYEQYF.